This entry lists 10 T cell receptor beta chains sequenced from one sample in a study of blood T cell repertoires in COVID-19 (dated by TCRdb to 2020 to 2021). The library was made by the immunoSEQ multiplex PCR assay. TCRdb holds this immuneACCESS table with in-frame rearrangements only. Some clones are missing; in checked studies, unresolved V genes explain under half, and the rest has no known cause. The sample records roughly 320,000 clones, around 84% of which are singletons. Jointly, the top ten make up around 4.6% of the sample. Sequenced material: PBMCs or T cells enriched from blood (not recorded which). These receptor sequences come from a man aged 25-45 years who had recovered from COVID-19.

This clone came up once. The chain has TRBV7-2 and TRBJ2-5; TRBD2 is a possible D gene (6 bases). Germline V gene data show CDR1 as SGHTA and CDR2 as FQGNSA. The germline V and J ends were trimmed by 5 bases and 4 bases, with 17 bases remaining between them. The CDR3 is 15 amino acids. The CDR3 region is CASSLSGEITETQYF. The CDR3 bases are TGTGCCAGCAGCCTTAGCGGCGAAATAACAGAGACCCAGTACTTC.

The chain has TRBV5-1 and TRBJ2-5; TRBD2 is a possible D gene (7 bases). Between the trimmed V and J ends, which lost 3 bases and 1 base, there was a span of 16 bases. This CDR3 is 16 amino acids long. Germline CDR1 is SGHRS and CDR2 is YFSETQ. CDR3 DNA sequence: TGCGCCAGCAGCTGGGAGGGCAGGGGAGCCCAAGAGACCCAGTACTTC. Translation gives CASSWEGRGAQETQYF.

V usage is TRBV27 and J usage is TRBJ1-1; D remains unclear. CDR1 MNHEY and CDR2 SMNVEV come from the germline V gene (reference sequence). CDR3 length: 14 amino acids. The V end was cut by 2 bases, the J end by 5 bases, with 12 bases between. The CDR3 nucleotides are TGTGCCAGCAGTTTAGGTCCGGGAGGGACTGAAGCTTTCTTT. Protein sequence: CASSLGPGGTEAFF.

The chain joins TRBV7-9 to TRBJ2-3, with 7 bases fitting TRBD2. CDR1 and CDR2 from the germline V gene are SEHNR and FQNEAQ (reference sequence). The CDR3 is 18 amino acids. Trimming at V came to 5 bases and at J to 3 bases, leaving 17 bases not matched to a gene. CDR3 sequence reads: CASSLRVGGVRVTDTQYF. The CDR3 DNA reads TGTGCCAGCAGCCTCCGTGTGGGGGGGGTGAGGGTGACAGATACGCAGTATTTT.

V is TRBV5-1 and J is TRBJ2-7, with a weak D call TRBD2 (5 bases). CDR1 is SGHRS and CDR2 is YFSETQ in the germline V gene. The CDR3 has 15 residues. Trimming cost V 5 bases and J 0 bases, with 15 bases left between them. In DNA, the CDR3 is TGCGCCAGCAGGGGAGCGACCCCCCACTCCTACGAGCAGTACTTC. Its protein product is CASRGATPHSYEQYF.

This clone has just a few counts. V gene TRBV3-1 (or the pseudogene TRBV3-2) combines with J gene TRBJ1-2; D not resolved. The V end was cut by 0 bases, the J end by 4 bases, with 18 bases between. Per germline, CDR1 LGHDT and CDR2 YNNKEL (reference sequence). The CDR3 has 17 amino acids. CDR3 sequence: CASSQDFFPAGTYGYTF. CDR3 nucleotide sequence: TGTGCCAGCAGCCAAGATTTTTTCCCGGCAGGCACCTATGGCTACACCTTC.

V and J are TRBV10-3 and TRBJ2-1, with 7 nucleotides matching TRBD2. The CDR3 length is 13 residues. V lost 9 bases to trimming and J lost 6 bases; unmatched junction nucleotides: 8. Germline CDR1 ENHRY, CDR2 SYGVKD. The chain's CDR3 is CAMAGREANEQFF. CDR3 nucleotides: TGTGCCATGGCAGGGAGGGAGGCCAATGAGCAGTTCTTC.

The V call is TRBV6-5, the J call TRBJ2-3; TRBD2 aligns across 9 bases. V was clipped by 6 bases and J by 2 bases; unmatched bases: 3. There are 14 residues in the CDR3. Germline values: CDR1 MNHEY, CDR2 SVGAGI. CDR3 sequence reads: CASRREGLTDTQYF. The CDR3 DNA follows: TGTGCCAGCAGGCGGGAGGGACTCACAGATACGCAGTATTTT.

The V gene is TRBV7-2, the J gene TRBJ1-2, with 9 bases fitting TRBD1. The germline V gene has CDR1 SGHTA and CDR2 FQGNSA. V shed 1 base, J shed 8 bases, and the junction held 5 bases outside the gene matches. This CDR3 comprises 14 residues. The CDR3, as DNA: TGTGCCAGCAGCTTAGAGGGGACAGGGAAGGGCTACACCTTC. Protein: CASSLEGTGKGYTF.

This clone turned up a few times. The CDR3 here is CASKPLAGGLRNEQFF. In DNA form, the CDR3 reads TGTGCCAGCAAACCCCTAGCGGGAGGGCTTCGGAATGAGCAGTTCTTC. The chain uses TRBV27 and TRBJ2-1; 12 nucleotides match TRBD2. The CDR3 is 16 residues long. Germline V lookup: CDR1 MNHEY, CDR2 SMNVEV (reference sequence). The J segment lost 7 bases and the V segment lost 7 bases, leaving 11 bases of the junction unmatched.